This paragraph reports one T cell receptor beta chain. Its antigen is still unknown. No base quality values were provided; no much bigger clone lies one nucleotide off. The intended sense of this specimen's time point label: about 28 days (+/-7) after the second vaccine dose. AZD1222 recipients whose second dose came at about 4 weeks and those whose second dose came at about 12 weeks were combined into one group, since spike-specific TCR depth and breadth did not differ between the two schedules. Vaccinee samples came from UK trials COV001 and COV002, including a single-blind randomized controlled phase 2/3 trial of AZD1222 (ChAdOx1 nCoV-19) in healthy adults. For TCRbeta chain sequencing, PBMC samples were collected from trial participants at day 0 and at day 28 after the second dose. Relative to germline, V is missing 3 bases and J is missing 4 bases, with 4 bases of the junction outside any gene match. The CDR3 starts with the cysteine, ends with the phenylalanine, and has 14 residues. Only the CDR3 DNA is retained, 42 bases long and in frame from the first base. The CDR1 and CDR2 encoded by the germline V gene (reference sequence) are DFQATT and SNEGSKA.

The data were taken from a study of T cell responses to AZD1222 COVID-19 vaccine (dated by TCRdb to the early 2020s). Regarding the complete study: TCR sequencing covered fewer than 250 trial participants: 207 given two doses of AZD1222 and about 26 given two doses of MenACWY control vaccine. Trial participants were enrolled by age into subgroups of 18-55, 56-69 and 70-plus years, and roughly 150, 30 and 60 TCR-sequenced participants, respectively, were included in these subgroups.

The CDR3 regions of human TCRbeta chains were subjected to immunosequencing. As for the original processing: TCRs in the repertoires were matched against a reference library of SARS-CoV-2-specific TCRs that had been generated with the MIRA antigen-specificity platform. Breadth was defined as the fraction of unique TCRs that were SARS-CoV-2-associated. Depth was defined as the fraction of total T cells that were SARS-CoV-2-associated. Each spike-specific TCR was assigned to its reactive spike region and to a CD4 or CD8 class using the MIRA data. Log10-transformed breadth and depth values were compared by one-way ANOVA with Sidak's multiple comparisons tests. TCRdb took over this immuneACCESS table, retaining in-frame rearrangements with V and J assigned. Such tables are incomplete; in checked studies, under half of the missing clones stem from an unresolved V gene, and the remainder is unexplained. The DNA was the basis for D and trimming; V, J and clone size are from that table. In all, the sample holds 150,000 or so clones, and roughly nine tenths of those were seen once. About 3.8% of the sample lies in the top ten.

Study-level results and caveats: After two AZD1222 doses, spike-specific TCR breadth and depth were significantly higher than at day 0 and than in MenACWY recipients. Nearly half of unique spike-specific TCRs reportedly recognized epitopes outside regions mutated in the B.1.351 and B.1.1.7 variants. Vaccine-associated CD4 TCRs spanned the whole spike protein, with dominant responses in regions 160-218 and 743-854. Participants were mostly white British and included more females than males, and it was suggested by the authors that clonal diversity may have been underestimated. Only a handful of AZD1222 recipients were SARS-CoV-2 seropositive at baseline, limiting conclusions about previously exposed vaccinees. The 56-69-year group was small, and its depth increase did not reach significance, likely because of low power. No day 14 peak-response samples were available, so repertoires were characterized only after the peak T cell response.

The chain is encoded by TRBV20-1 joined to TRBJ2-2; 8 junctional bases match TRBD2. The input for sequencing was peripheral blood, taken 28 days after the second AZD1222 dose. The TCR sequence derives from an adult who received the AZD1222 COVID-19 vaccine. The DNA sequence reads TGCAGTGCTAGTCCGGGGGGGGTCACCGGGGAGCTGTTTTTT. It codes for CSASPGGVTGELFF.